This record covers a single TCR beta chain. Its antigen target is currently unknown. Base qualities are not at hand, and no much larger clone is one base apart. V was cut back by 6 bases and J by 8 bases, leaving a gap of 23 bases between them. As encoded in the germline V gene, CDR1 is SQVTM while CDR2 is ANQGSEA. The CDR3 covers 15 residues, taking in both the cysteine and the phenylalanine. Only the CDR3 portion is preserved as DNA: 45 bases, with reading frame beginning at the first base. The sample comes from a study of Ad26.COV2.S vaccination and SARS-CoV-2 variants (dated by TCRdb to the early 2020s). In the study overall: Donors in the vaccine arm were drawn from COV1001, a phase I-IIa trial of Ad26.COV2.S in healthy adults that was multicentre, randomized, double-blind and placebo-controlled. Ad26.COV2.S was given intramuscularly at 5x10^10 or 1x10^11 viral particles, as a single shot or as two shots 56 days apart. Sequencing of the TCRbeta repertoire served to evaluate the specificity and breadth of SARS-CoV-2-reactive T cell receptors following Ad26.COV2.S vaccination. The TCR-sequenced set comprised around 30 samples: some 20 Ad26.COV2.S vaccine recipients, 5 placebo recipients and 8 SARS-CoV-2 convalescent individuals. Trial participants were randomized into five groups of five, in which low-dose or high-dose Ad26.COV2.S was given once or twice, or placebo was given on both occasions. Throughout the experiments and outcome assessment, investigators stayed blinded to trial group allocation.

General conclusions and limits of the study: The study was not powered for comparison of responses between vaccine doses or regimens. After vaccination, substantial breadth of spike-specific CD8+ and CD4+ T cell responses was reported. It was noted by the authors that total T cell responses may have been underestimated by the TCR breadth and depth analyses. Higher spike-specific TCR breadth was observed in Ad26.COV2.S recipients than in placebo recipients (P = 0.0014). Vaccine and placebo recipients had similar non-spike TCR breadth, a finding consistent with the vaccine containing only spike.

The immunoSEQ Assay was the method used to sequence TCRbeta CDR3 regions. After extraction, genomic DNA underwent amplification by bias-controlled multiplex PCR, followed by high-throughput sequencing. The paper's data handling went like this. To quantify the absolute abundance of every unique TCRbeta CDR3 region, sequences were collapsed and filtered. T cell fraction was estimated by normalizing TCRbeta template counts to usable DNA, which was measured by amplifying reference genes present in all nucleated cells. Repertoire TCRs were annotated as SARS-CoV-2-specific when V gene, CDR3 amino acid sequence and J gene were exactly matched to a known reactive TCR set. The reference SARS-CoV-2 TCR set was derived from MIRA and filtered for enrichment in COVID-19-positive ImmuneCODE repertoires, a step that removed public or cross-reactive TCRs. Based on the MIRA antigens, annotated TCRs were further analysed at the level of specific ORF or position within ORF. Breadth was defined as the number of annotated unique rearrangements divided by the total number of unique productive rearrangements, and depth was defined as the summed frequency of the annotated unique rearrangements. Two-sided Wilcoxon rank-sum tests were applied when comparing TCR breadth between groups. TCRdb mirrors the immuneACCESS table, restricted to in-frame sequences. Some clones are absent from its copies; in checked studies, under half trace to an unresolved V gene, and the reason for the others is unknown. Clone size and the V and J calls come from that table; the DNA yielded D and trimming. For this sample the table gives over 450,000 clones, of which 70% to 90% were detected only once. The ten largest make up roughly 1.7% of the sample.

The treatment or condition label, as the study defines it: 15 to 20 received Ad26.COV2.S at low or high dose, single or two shots; several received placebo; per-sample allocation not given. For vaccine and placebo recipients, repertoires were sequenced using samples collected on day 63 after the first injection. Cohort 1b enrolled fewer than 30 adults aged 18-55 years at a single site in Boston, USA, between 29 July and 7 August 2020. Ad26.COV2.S was a replication-incompetent adenovirus type 26 vector expressing a prefusion-stabilized SARS-CoV-2 spike protein from the original Wuhan strain. This specimen consisted of peripheral blood, obtained in a trial of Ad26.COV2.S vaccine versus placebo. The receptor was derived from a person aged 18-60 years who received the Ad26.COV2.S COVID-19 vaccine or a placebo. The chain links TRBV29-1 with TRBJ2-1; the D region possibly corresponds to TRBD1 (6 bases align). The encoded CDR3 is CSVGRAWGRVDEQFF. At the DNA level, the sequence is TGCAGCGTGGGCCGGGCCTGGGGGCGAGTCGATGAGCAGTTCTTC.